This TCR beta chain was sequenced in a study of cytomegalovirus exposure and HLA in healthy donors. Regarding the study as a whole: There were some public TCRs occurring in many donors, but most TCR sequences were rare. Immune exposure information comprised only CMV serostatus.

Primers for the PCR totalled 60 Vbeta and 13 Jbeta. The protocol was immunoSEQ multiplex PCR, while the TCRdb copy is restricted to in-frame clones and leaves out a portion. The sample lists about 170,000 clones; around 81% were seen once. Comment on this clone: What it binds is unknown.

The sequenced sample consisted of PBMCs. The origin of this receptor is a woman aged 25 to 45 in good health and CMV-seropositive.

The CDR3 DNA reads TGCGCCAGCAGCTTGGCGAAGGGACTAGCGGTGCAAGAGACCCAGTACTTC. It codes for CASSLAKGLAVQETQYF. The chain joins TRBV5-1 to TRBJ2-5; TRBD2 agrees at 11 bases. Trimming took 0 bases from V and 2 from J; bases not matched to a gene: 6. In germline, CDR1 is SGHRS, CDR2 YFSETQ. This CDR3 is built from 17 residues.